Below, 25 T cell receptor beta chains from the same sample are listed, as sequenced in a study of T-cell memory formation after mild COVID-19. TCRdb re-called the 5' RACE reads through MiXCR, storing one row per CDR3 protein. The sample yields 350,000 to 450,000 distinct CDR3 sequences, around an eighth seen once. Sequencing was done on a sample of PBMCs or a T cell subset sorted from them (not recorded which). The receptor set was obtained from a man in his late teens or twenties who had mild COVID-19 (a few samples of this study predate the infection). Cell type and time point are not known.

In this sample, this clonotype turned up a few times. The V gene is TRBV4-1, the J gene TRBJ1-5; possible D gene TRBD1, 5 bases. The V end was cut by 0 bases, the J end by 4 bases, with 19 bases between. Germline assignment: CDR1 MGHRA and CDR2 YSYEKL. The CDR3 is made up of 18 amino acids. The CDR3: CASSQESPGSVWNQPQHF. CDR3 sequence (DNA): TGCGCCAGCAGCCAAGAATCGCCAGGGAGTGTTTGGAATCAGCCCCAGCATTTT.

This clonotype showed up just a few times. V gene TRBV7-9 combines with J gene TRBJ2-7; maybe TRBD2 (5 bases). The V gene's germline CDR1 is SEHNR and CDR2 FQNEAQ (reference sequence). The V gene lost 5 bases and the J gene lost 0 bases, with 17 bases spanning the gap. The CDR3 consists of 16 residues. CDR3 DNA: TGTGCCAGCAGCCATCATAGCGCCCCCAGCTCCTACGAGCAGTACGTC. It translates to CASSHHSAPSSYEQYV.

This rearrangement joins TRBV5-1 to TRBJ2-2; no reliable D call. CDR3 length equals 15 residues. CDR1 and CDR2 from the germline V gene are SGHRS and YFSETQ. The ends were cut back, 3 bases at V and 1 base at J, with 10 bases in the middle. The CDR3 spells CASSSDSRNTGELFF. The CDR3 coding sequence is TGCGCCAGCAGCTCTGACTCCAGGAACACCGGGGAGCTGTTTTTT.

Only a few counts were recorded for this clonotype. The chain couples TRBV27 to TRBJ2-7, with D perhaps given as TRBD1 or TRBD2 (6 bases each). V lost 4 bases, J lost 5 bases, and 18 bases lay in between. Germline V gene data show CDR1 as MNHEY and CDR2 as SMNVEV (reference sequence). The CDR3 is 15 amino acids. The CDR3 here is CASSSGGQAFDEQYF. The CDR3 DNA is TGTGCCAGCAGTTCCGGGGGCCAAGCATTCGACGAGCAGTACTTC.

This clonotype was counted ten times or more. The genes are TRBV7-9 and TRBJ2-2; TRBD2 might be the D (5 bases). Trimming cost V 2 bases and J 6 bases, with 16 bases left between them. CDR1 is SEHNR and CDR2 is FQNEAQ in the germline V gene (reference sequence). The CDR3 sequence is 16 residues long. In nucleotides, the CDR3 is TGTGCCAGCAGCTTATTTGGCCTAAGAGGGTCCGGGGAGCTGTTTTTT. Protein sequence: CASSLFGLRGSGELFF.

The chain couples TRBV7-2 to TRBJ1-2; D ambiguous. The ends were cut back, 2 bases at V and 4 bases at J, with 11 bases in the middle. CDR1 is SGHTA and CDR2 is FQGNSA in the germline V gene. The CDR3 spans 14 residues. The CDR3 bases are TGTGCCAGCAGCTTATTATACAGCCTCTATGGCTACACCTTC. Protein: CASSLLYSLYGYTF.

A few counts support this clonotype. The rearrangement joins TRBV25-1 to TRBJ2-7; the D is unclear. Germline V CDR1 and CDR2: MGHDK, SYGVNS. V was cut by 4 bases and J by 3 bases, with 7 bases left in between. This CDR3 comprises 12 residues. The CDR3 DNA follows: TGTGCCAGCAGTGGTGGATACTACGAGCAGTACTTC. Residues: CASSGGYYEQYF.

The DNA for the CDR3 is TGCAGTGCGGGACGAACAGGGACTCTACAAGAGACCCAGTACTTC. It encodes CSAGRTGTLQETQYF. V and J are TRBV20-1 and TRBJ2-5; D may correspond to TRBD1 or TRBD2 (6 bases each). Germline assignment: CDR1 DFQATT and CDR2 SNEGSKA (reference sequence). CDR3 size: 15 residues. Trimming cost V 6 bases and J 2 bases, with 19 bases left between them.

The V call is TRBV9, the J call TRBJ2-1; TRBD2 is a possible D gene (6 bases). The ends were cut back, 0 bases at V and 4 bases at J, with 14 bases in the middle. The CDR3 totals 16 residues. The germline V gene has CDR1 SGDLS and CDR2 YYNGEE. This CDR3 reads CASSVGSVTRYNEQFF. CDR3 coding DNA: TGTGCCAGCAGCGTAGGGTCCGTGACTAGGTACAATGAGCAGTTCTTC.

This chain connects TRBV5-1 to TRBJ1-2; no reliable D call. The CDR3 covers 17 residues. V lost 0 bases, J lost 0 bases, and 15 bases lay in between. Per germline, CDR1 SGHRS and CDR2 YFSETQ. CDR3 residues: CASSLGTGRTANYGYTF. In DNA, the CDR3 is TGCGCCAGCAGCTTGGGGACCGGACGGACTGCTAACTATGGCTACACCTTC.

This clonotype was seen a handful of times. This chain links TRBV28 with TRBJ1-5; D is undetermined. CDR3 length equals 14 residues. The V end was cut by 1 base, the J end by 7 bases, with 11 bases between. Germline loops: CDR1 MDHEN, CDR2 SYDVKM. The CDR3 DNA sequence: TGTGCCAGCAGTTTATACAGAACGGTCCAGCCCCAGCATTTT. Its translation is CASSLYRTVQPQHF.

The chain recombines TRBV4-3 with TRBJ2-3, with D possibly TRBD2 on 6 matching bases. The CDR3 totals 16 residues. Germline V gives CDR1 LGHNA, CDR2 YSLEER. V dropped 1 base and J dropped 1 base, with 12 bases sitting between them. CDR3 loop: CASSQGAPGGTDTQYF. The CDR3 DNA reads TGCGCCAGCAGCCAAGGGGCTCCGGGGGGCACAGATACGCAGTATTTT.

This clonotype was seen a handful of times. V gene TRBV12-3 or TRBV12-4 combines with J gene TRBJ1-6; D is unresolved. This CDR3 comprises 13 residues. Deletions cut 7 bases from V and 7 bases from J, with 11 bases between. The CDR3 region is CASKPPGNSPLHF. CDR3 coding DNA: TGTGCCAGCAAGCCCCCTGGGAATTCACCCCTCCACTTT.

This sequence joins TRBV5-1 and TRBJ2-6, with D unclear. The germline V gene encodes CDR1 SGHRS and CDR2 YFSETQ. The V end was cut by 0 bases, the J end by 0 bases, with 7 bases between. The CDR3 is 16 amino acids. CDR3 residues: CASSLAESSGANVLTF. CDR3 bases: TGCGCCAGCAGCTTGGCAGAAAGCTCTGGGGCCAACGTCCTGACTTTC. Using reference TRBV5-1 and TRBJ2-6 for the parts outside the CDR3, the full variable domain is KAGVTQTPRYLIKTRGQQVTLSCSPISGHRSVSWYQQTPGQGLQFLFEYFSETQRNKGNFPGRFSGRQFSNSRSEMNVSTLELGDSALYLCASSLAESSGANVLTFGAGSRLTVL.

This clonotype was picked up many times. The chain carries TRBV12-3 or TRBV12-4 and TRBJ2-3; 10 positions agree with TRBD2. V trimming: 3 bases; J trimming: 6 bases; junction bases outside the gene matches: 6. This CDR3 is 15 amino acids long. The CDR3 loop is CASSFSGGAEDTQYF. The CDR3 DNA reads as TGTGCCAGCAGTTTCAGCGGGGGGGCCGAGGATACGCAGTATTTT.

This clonotype was counted a few times. This chain links TRBV7-8 with TRBJ2-2; 8 bases are shared with TRBD1. Germline CDR1 reads SGHVS; CDR2 reads FQNEAQ. V lost 9 bases, J lost 7 bases, and 7 bases stayed unmatched. The CDR3 is 13 amino acids. DNA for the CDR3: TGTGCCAGTAGCAGGGGGCCTATCGGGGAGCTGTTTTTT. Translating it yields CASSRGPIGELFF.

This clonotype was counted at least ten times. This rearrangement joins TRBV7-2 to TRBJ1-3; D not resolved. Germline-derived CDR1 and CDR2 are SGHTA and FQGNSA. Trimming shortened V by 5 bases and J by 8 bases, and 19 bases separated the two germline ends. This CDR3 has 15 amino acids. This CDR3 reads CASSAGNYPGYTIYF. The DNA of the CDR3 is TGTGCCAGCAGCGCAGGAAACTACCCGGGATACACCATATATTTT.

Of note for this clonotype: A clone one base away is much larger, so this may be a read error. This chain links TRBV20-1 with TRBJ2-3; D is ambiguous. Germline CDR1 reads DFQATT; CDR2 reads SNEGSKA (reference sequence). The ends were cut back, 4 bases at V and 3 bases at J, with 2 bases in the middle. This CDR3 has 10 amino acids. CDR3 DNA sequence: TGCAGTGCTAATACAGATACGCAGTATTTT. Protein sequence: CSANTDTQYF.

The CDR3 DNA follows: TGTGCCAGCAGCGTAGGGAGCCAAAGGCCGACCTACGAGCAGTACTTC. Its translation: CASSVGSQRPTYEQYF. The gene calls are TRBV9 and TRBJ2-7, with unresolved D. Trimming took off 0 bases at V and 2 bases at J, with 15 bases between the two ends. The CDR3 spans 16 residues. CDR1 and CDR2 from the germline V gene are SGDLS and YYNGEE.

The V gene is TRBV14, the J gene TRBJ2-3, with 8 bases matching TRBD1. The CDR3 sequence is 16 residues long. Germline CDR1 SGHDN, CDR2 FVKESK. V was clipped by 1 base and J by 7 bases; unmatched bases: 10. The CDR3 reads CASSQGEGRGQHTQYF. As DNA, the CDR3 is TGTGCCAGCAGCCAAGGAGAGGGCAGGGGGCAACATACGCAGTATTTT.

The chain has TRBV5-1 and TRBJ1-1, with D tentatively TRBD1 (5 bases). Trimming removed 0 bases at V and 4 bases at J, with 10 bases between. The CDR3 runs to 14 residues. The V gene's germline CDR1 is SGHRS and CDR2 YFSETQ. The CDR3 reads CASSLVGVSTEAFF. CDR3 sequence (DNA): TGCGCCAGCAGCTTGGTAGGGGTCAGCACTGAAGCTTTCTTT.

This clonotype was observed a handful of times. V is TRBV29-1 and J is TRBJ1-1; TRBD1 aligns across 7 bases. The CDR3 totals 15 residues. J was trimmed by 0 bases and V by 7 bases; bases with no gene match: 11. Germline V lookup: CDR1 SQVTM, CDR2 ANQGSEA. CDR3 amino acids: CSARQGWGMNTEAFF. CDR3 nucleotide sequence: TGCAGCGCGAGACAGGGTTGGGGCATGAACACTGAAGCTTTCTTT.

The genes are TRBV5-1 and TRBJ2-1; D is possibly TRBD2 (5 bases). Germline values: CDR1 SGHRS, CDR2 YFSETQ. Trimming pared 0 bases from V and 5 bases from J, leaving 12 bases between. The CDR3 extends over 15 amino acids. CDR3 DNA: TGCGCCAGCAGCTTGGGTGGACTGGGTAACAATGAGCAGTTCTTC. Encoded protein: CASSLGGLGNNEQFF.

This clonotype was counted only a few times. This chain connects TRBV9 to TRBJ2-3; the match to TRBD2 covers 9 bases. The CDR3 covers 17 residues. Germline-derived CDR1 and CDR2 are SGDLS and YYNGEE. V shed 0 bases and J 4 bases; nucleotides not matched to a gene: 9. The CDR3 coding sequence is TGTGCCAGCAGCGTAGTAATCGGCGGGGGGGCCTCAGATACGCAGTATTTT. The encoded protein is CASSVVIGGGASDTQYF.

This clonotype was counted a few times. J is TRBJ1-1 and V is TRBV5-1; D is undetermined. V lost 0 bases and J 8 bases, leaving 11 bases between the germline ends. Germline assignment: CDR1 SGHRS and CDR2 YFSETQ. The CDR3 loop spans 13 amino acids. The CDR3 spells CASSLDGGWEAFF. CDR3 nucleotides: TGCGCCAGCAGCTTGGACGGAGGGTGGGAAGCTTTCTTT. Full variable domain (rest looked up from reference TRBV5-1 and TRBJ1-1): KAGVTQTPRYLIKTRGQQVTLSCSPISGHRSVSWYQQTPGQGLQFLFEYFSETQRNKGNFPGRFSGRQFSNSRSEMNVSTLELGDSALYLCASSLDGGWEAFFGQGTRLTVV.